The T cell receptor (beta chain) described here comes from a study of vaccination and CD4 T cells after COVID-19. Across the study: Convalescent donors totaled six males and four females, including two who were Hispanic. For post-vaccine samples, collection took place a median approximately 78 days after dose two, ranging from 14 to 241.

With respect to this clonotype: Its antigen remains unidentified.

The study sequenced cultured CD4+ T cell DNA using the Oncomine TCR Beta short-read assay. TCRdb re-called the PCR reads with MiXCR, one entry per CDR3 protein. The sample shows just over 20,000 distinct CDR3 sequences, 70% of them seen only once. Regarding treatment: roughly 10-day PBMC culture with coronavirus spike peptide pools or control peptides (ViraFEST assay). ViraFEST grew antigen-specific T cells using peptide pools, then sequenced TCRs. Study-wide results and limits: Convalescent patients had a median roughly 86% of post-vaccine SARS-CoV-2-reactive clones that were detected only after vaccination, not before it.

The CDR3 extends over 13 amino acids. V lost 5 bases and J lost 3, with 11 bases in between. Germline V gene sequence: CDR1 SGHAT, CDR2 FQNNGV. The sample consisted of CD4+ T cells from blood, cultured in vitro. This chain joins TRBV11-2 and TRBJ2-7; either TRBD1 or TRBD2 may supply D (5 bases each). This TCR was recovered from a human donor who had recovered from COVID-19. The CDR3 DNA sequence: TGTGCCAGCAGCCAAGCGGACATCTACGAGCAGTACTTC. Amino acid sequence: CASSQADIYEQYF. Complete variable domain (other parts from reference TRBV11-2 and TRBJ2-7): EAGVAQSPRYKIIEKRQSVAFWCNPISGHATLYWYQQILGQGPKLLIQFQNNGVVDDSQLPKDRFSAERLKGVDSTLKIQPAKLEDSAVYLCASSQADIYEQYFGPGTRLTVT.